These 29 T cell receptor beta chains originate from one sample sequenced in a study of blood T cell repertoires in COVID-19. Some clones are missing from TCRdb's copy, which holds only in-frame ones; the method was immunoSEQ multiplex PCR. The sample has 250,000 or so clones, over 75% seen once; the top ten hold roughly 1.9%. The sample consisted of peripheral blood. The receptors were sampled from a man in his thirties or forties who had recovered from COVID-19.

This clone is a singleton in its sample. The chain combines TRBV7-2 with TRBJ1-4; D is perhaps TRBD1 (5 bases). V dropped 4 bases and J dropped 7 bases, with 19 bases sitting between them. The CDR3 has 16 amino acids. The germline gives CDR1 SGHTA, CDR2 FQGNSA. CDR3 sequence: CASSSRNTGLAEKLFF. The CDR3 region has the DNA TGTGCCAGCAGCTCACGGAACACAGGTCTGGCTGAAAAACTGTTTTTT.

The chain is built from TRBV5-1 and TRBJ2-1; 10 nucleotides agree with TRBD1. The CDR3 length is 14 residues. Germline CDR1 and CDR2: SGHRS and YFSETQ. V gave up 4 bases and J gave up 7 bases; unmatched junction bases: 5. The CDR3 loop reads CASSPGQGLNEQFF. In nucleotides, the CDR3 is TGCGCCAGCAGCCCGGGACAGGGGCTTAATGAGCAGTTCTTC. The full variable domain, with the rest looked up from reference TRBV5-1 and TRBJ2-1, is KAGVTQTPRYLIKTRGQQVTLSCSPISGHRSVSWYQQTPGQGLQFLFEYFSETQRNKGNFPGRFSGRQFSNSRSEMNVSTLELGDSALYLCASSPGQGLNEQFFGPGTRLTVL.

The chain is built from TRBV10-2 and TRBJ1-1; maybe TRBD1 (5 bases). Germline loops: CDR1 WSHSY, CDR2 SAAADI. This CDR3 region has 14 residues. V lost 4 bases and J 1 base, leaving 10 bases between the germline ends. CDR3 DNA sequence: TGCGCCAGCAGTGTATCAAGGGGGAACACTGAAGCTTTCTTT. Protein: CASSVSRGNTEAFF.

The V gene is TRBV7-2, the J gene TRBJ1-1, with D perhaps matching TRBD1 (5 bases). The CDR3 has 13 residues. The V gene lost 7 bases and the J gene lost 6 bases, with 15 bases spanning the gap. Germline V CDR1 and CDR2: SGHTA, FQGNSA. CDR3 residues: CASKGWGDAEAFF. CDR3 in DNA: TGTGCCAGCAAGGGATGGGGGGATGCTGAAGCTTTCTTT. The full variable domain, with the rest looked up from reference TRBV7-2 and TRBJ1-1, is GAGVSQSPSNKVTEKGKDVELRCDPISGHTALYWYRQSLGQGLEFLIYFQGNSAPDKSGLPSDRFSAERTGGSVSTLTIQRTQQEDSAVYLCASKGWGDAEAFFGQGTRLTVV.

The chain joins TRBV4-2 to TRBJ1-4; 7 bases agree with TRBD1. Germline CDR1 is LGHNA and CDR2 is YNFKEQ. V was pared by 0 bases and J by 3 bases, with 7 bases of the junction left unmatched. The CDR3 runs 17 residues. CDR3 DNA sequence: TGTGCCAGCAGCCAAGATCAAGGAACAGGGGCTAATGAAAAACTGTTTTTT. Its translation is CASSQDQGTGANEKLFF.

The V and J genes are TRBV10-3 and TRBJ2-5; tentatively, D is TRBD2 (7 bases). The CDR3 has 19 residues. CDR1 and CDR2 (germline): ENHRY, SYGVKD. Trimming left V 0 bases short and J 0 bases short, with 20 bases between. The CDR3 nucleotides are TGTGCCATCAGTGAGTCCTCCGCTAGACGGGGGGCCAACCAAGAGACCCAGTACTTC. It codes for CAISESSARRGANQETQYF.

The rearrangement links TRBV7-8 to TRBJ1-1; D possibly corresponds to TRBD1 (5 bases). From germline, CDR1 is SGHVS and CDR2 FQNEAQ. The CDR3 consists of 16 residues. Trimming stripped 3 bases from V and 3 bases from J, with 17 bases between. CDR3 in DNA: TGTGCCAGCAGCTTGGCCCCGCGGGGGATTGACACTGAAGCTTTCTTT. It encodes CASSLAPRGIDTEAFF.

V gene TRBV7-6 combines with J gene TRBJ1-4; perhaps TRBD1 as D (6 bases). Germline loops: CDR1 SGHVS, CDR2 FNYEAQ. The CDR3 covers 18 residues. V lost 5 bases to trimming and J lost 0 bases, with 19 bases between them. CDR3 coding DNA: TGTGCCAGCAGCCTACAAACAGGGTCCACTGCAACTAATGAAAAACTGTTTTTT. This codes for CASSLQTGSTATNEKLFF.

The chain carries TRBV12-3 or TRBV12-4 and TRBJ1-6; unclear D gene. CDR3 length: 13 residues. The germline V and J ends were trimmed by 3 bases and 5 bases, with 5 bases remaining between them. CDR3 nucleotide sequence: TGTGCCAGCAGTTTTAATCATAATTCACCCCTCCACTTT. It is translated as CASSFNHNSPLHF.

The chain uses TRBV19 and TRBJ1-5; D possibly corresponds to TRBD1 (5 bases). Trimming cost V 3 bases and J 9 bases, with 9 bases left between them. The length of the CDR3 is 12 residues. From germline, CDR1 is LNHDA and CDR2 SQIVND (reference sequence). Written as DNA, the CDR3 is TGTGCCAGTAGTATTGGAGGGGCGCCCCAGCATTTT. Its protein product is CASSIGGAPQHF.

J is TRBJ2-3 and V is TRBV5-8, with D maybe TRBD1 (5 bases). The CDR3 is 12 amino acids. The V gene's germline CDR1 is SGHTS and CDR2 YDEGEE. V lost 6 bases and J lost 5, with 10 bases in between. CDR3 nucleotides: TGTGCCAGCACCTCAGGGATAGATACGCAGTATTTT. This encodes CASTSGIDTQYF. The whole variable domain, filled in from reference TRBV5-8 and TRBJ2-3, reads EAGVTQSPTHLIKTRGQQATLRCSPISGHTSVYWYQQALGLGLQFLLWYDEGEERNRGNFPPRFSGRQFPNYSSELNVNALELEDSALYLCASTSGIDTQYFGPGTRLTVL.

The V gene is TRBV18, the J gene TRBJ2-2; unclear D gene. Germline V gives CDR1 KGHSH, CDR2 LQKENI. The CDR3 contains 14 residues. Trimming took off 3 bases at V and 3 bases at J, with 8 bases between the two ends. CDR3 sequence reads: CASSPTPDTGELFF. CDR3 sequence (DNA): TGTGCCAGCTCACCGACTCCTGACACCGGGGAGCTGTTTTTT.

This clone has only a few counts. This rearrangement joins TRBV12-2 to TRBJ1-2; TRBD1, the D gene given by the table, was not confirmed from the DNA. TRBV12-2 is annotated as a pseudogene. The CDR3 contains 15 residues. DNA of the CDR3: TGTGCAAGTCGCTTAGATTACAGGGGGCCCTATGGCTACACCTTC. It encodes CASRLDYRGPYGYTF.

The chain recombines TRBV5-1 with TRBJ2-1, with TRBD1 matching over 7 bases. This CDR3 is 15 amino acids long. Trimming cost V 3 bases and J 6 bases; bases outside gene matches: 9. Germline V gives CDR1 SGHRS, CDR2 YFSETQ. For the CDR3, the DNA is TGCGCCAGCAGCTCTCGACAGGGAGTAACCAATGAGCAGTTCTTC. Translated: CASSSRQGVTNEQFF.

The V gene is TRBV4-1, the J gene TRBJ2-4; D might be TRBD2 (6 bases). The CDR3 has 16 residues. Deletions cut 1 base from V and 2 bases from J, with 12 bases between. Germline V gene lookup returns CDR1 MGHRA and CDR2 YSYEKL. This CDR3 is CASSQAQEGPKNIQYF. DNA of the CDR3: TGCGCCAGCAGCCAAGCGCAGGAGGGTCCCAAAAACATTCAGTACTTC.

This clone showed up many times. The chain carries TRBV7-9 and TRBJ2-2, with no clear D. The V gene lost 10 bases and the J gene lost 8 bases, with 14 bases spanning the gap. This CDR3 has 12 residues. From germline, CDR1 is SEHNR and CDR2 FQNEAQ (reference sequence). CDR3 nucleotide sequence: TGTGCCAATGCTAAAAACTATGGGGAGCTGTTTTTT. It encodes CANAKNYGELFF. The full variable domain, in which reference TRBV7-9 and TRBJ2-2 provide the parts outside the CDR3, is DTGVSQNPRHKITKRGQNVTFRCDPISEHNRLYWYRQTLGQGPEFLTYFQNEAQLEKSRLLSDRFSAERPKGSFSTLEIQRTEQGDSAMYLCANAKNYGELFFGEGSRLTVL.

This chain joins TRBV7-8 and TRBJ1-2; D possibly corresponds to TRBD1 (6 bases). The V end lost 0 bases, the J end lost 0 bases, and 20 bases lay between the germline ends. The CDR3 contains 19 residues. Germline V CDR1 and CDR2: SGHVS, FQNEAQ. CDR3 residues: CASSLAGSPGVGTNYGYTF. DNA for the CDR3: TGTGCCAGCAGCTTAGCGGGTTCCCCAGGGGTGGGTACTAACTATGGCTACACCTTC.

This clone was seen only a few times. V and J are TRBV27 and TRBJ2-7; the match to TRBD1 covers 7 bases. This CDR3 has 14 amino acids. Unmatched junction bases numbered 8, after V lost 2 bases and J lost 7 bases. Germline V gene lookup returns CDR1 MNHEY and CDR2 SMNVEV (reference sequence). CDR3 protein: CASSLMSGGGEQYV. In DNA form, the CDR3 reads TGTGCCAGCAGTTTAATGTCAGGGGGTGGGGAGCAGTACGTC.

This chain connects TRBV12-3 or TRBV12-4 to TRBJ2-5; D unclear. The CDR3 is 12 residues long. Deletions cut 3 bases from V and 4 bases from J, with 6 bases between. Written as DNA, the CDR3 is TGTGCCAGCAGTTTCGGCGGAGAGACCCAGTACTTC. Amino acids: CASSFGGETQYF.

This clone was recorded a few times. The V call is TRBV29-1, the J call TRBJ2-1, with a tentative D call TRBD2 (5 bases). The CDR3 is 13 amino acids. Between the trimmed V and J ends, which lost 4 bases and 8 bases, there was a span of 15 bases. The germline CDR1 and CDR2 sequences are SQVTM and ANQGSEA. The CDR3 nucleotides are TGCAGCGTTGTTGCGGGCCGCTTGGATGAGCAGTTCTTC. This translates into CSVVAGRLDEQFF.

The chain combines TRBV6-5 with TRBJ1-2, with a tentative D call TRBD1 (5 bases). Germline CDR1 is MNHEY and CDR2 is SVGAGI. CDR3 length equals 14 residues. The V and J ends lost 7 bases and 3 bases respectively, with 15 bases between them. As DNA, the CDR3 is TGTGCCAGCACTCTCATTTTAGGGGACTATGGCTACACCTTC. Encoded protein: CASTLILGDYGYTF.

In DNA, the CDR3 is TGTGCCAGCAGCTCACAGGGGCCGCTCGATAATTCACCCCTCCACTTT. Its protein product is CASSSQGPLDNSPLHF. The chain uses TRBV7-8 and TRBJ1-6; 7 bases are a match to TRBD1. CDR1 is SGHVS, CDR2 FQNEAQ, per germline. The CDR3 loop spans 16 amino acids. With 4 bases clipped from V and 5 bases from J, the junction kept 8 bases outside the gene matches.

V usage is TRBV7-9 and J usage is TRBJ2-3; D is uncertain. Germline V CDR1 and CDR2: SEHNR, FQNEAQ (reference sequence). This CDR3 contains 13 residues. Trimming left V 9 bases short and J 0 bases short, with 10 bases between. This chain's CDR3 is CASPSGSTDTQYF. CDR3 bases: TGTGCCAGTCCCTCGGGTAGCACAGATACGCAGTATTTT.

The V call is TRBV18, the J call TRBJ1-4; weak D call: TRBD1 (5 bases). The CDR3 is made up of 14 amino acids. With 5 bases removed from V and 6 bases from J, the gap between germline ends came to 13 bases. Germline V lookup: CDR1 KGHSH, CDR2 LQKENI. The CDR3 sequence is CASSDRMVDEKLFF. The CDR3 bases are TGTGCCAGCTCAGACAGAATGGTTGATGAAAAACTGTTTTTT.

The gene calls are TRBV6-5 and TRBJ2-5; 7 nucleotides agree with TRBD2. V lost 4 bases and J lost 1; bases outside the gene matches: 3. The CDR3 totals 14 residues. CDR1 is MNHEY, CDR2 SVGAGI, per germline. CDR3 protein: CASSFQRGQETQYF. The CDR3, as DNA: TGTGCCAGCAGTTTTCAGCGGGGCCAAGAGACCCAGTACTTC.

CDR3 nucleotides: TGTGCCAGCAGTGGGGAGGCCGACCTCGACGAGCAGTACGTC. It yields the protein CASSGEADLDEQYV. The genes are TRBV2 and TRBJ2-7, with TRBD2 as a possible D gene (6 bases). Trimming left V 4 bases short and J 5 bases short, with 15 bases between. The length of the CDR3 is 14 residues. Germline lookup yields CDR1 SNHLY and CDR2 FYNNEI.

The chain recombines TRBV9 with TRBJ2-2; D ambiguous. Germline CDR1 and CDR2: SGDLS and YYNGEE. This CDR3 is built from 13 residues. V was cut by 0 bases and J by 7 bases, with 7 bases left in between. The CDR3 bases are TGTGCCAGCAGCGTAGGAGGATTCGGGGAGCTGTTTTTT. It translates to CASSVGGFGELFF.

The chain combines TRBV5-1 with TRBJ2-7, with TRBD2 matching over 11 bases. The germline V gene encodes CDR1 SGHRS and CDR2 YFSETQ. There are 18 residues in the CDR3. V trimming: 1 base; J trimming: 2 bases; junction bases outside the gene matches: 11. The CDR3 region is CASSLTGGSTSGAYEQYV. CDR3 nucleotide sequence: TGCGCCAGCAGCTTGACAGGGGGCTCGACTAGCGGGGCCTACGAGCAGTACGTC.

The chain recombines TRBV18 with TRBJ1-2, with D tentatively TRBD1 (6 bases). V lost 2 bases to trimming and J lost 4 bases, with 14 bases between them. Germline V gives CDR1 KGHSH, CDR2 LQKENI. The CDR3 extends over 15 amino acids. CDR3 in DNA: TGTGCCAGCTCACCATATAGGGACATCGTCTATGGCTACACCTTC. It codes for CASSPYRDIVYGYTF. Full variable domain (rest looked up from reference TRBV18 and TRBJ1-2): NAGVMQNPRHLVRRRGQEARLRCSPMKGHSHVYWYRQLPEEGLKFMVYLQKENIIDESGMPKERFSAEFPKEGPSILRIQQVVRGDSAAYFCASSPYRDIVYGYTFGSGTRLTVV.